This paragraph reports one T cell receptor beta chain. The antigen is undetermined. Germline V CDR1 and CDR2: SGHNT, YYREEE (reference sequence). After removal of 3 bases from V and 1 base from J, the junction contained 9 bases not matched to a gene. The CDR3 spans 17 residues. These data belong to a study of OX40 agonist ivuxolimab in advanced cancers. Background on the study: Dose-escalation subjects each had hepatocellular carcinoma, melanoma, renal cell or head and neck cancer.

Study outcomes and limitations: Among patients with partial responses at 0.1-3.0 mg/kg, clonal expansion was among the lowest.

Produced via immunoSEQ multiplex PCR; TCRdb's table is partial and in-frame only. The table includes fewer than 75,000 clones, 75% to 90% detected once. The source was CD4+ or CD8+ T cells sorted from blood, collected in a trial of the OX40 agonist ivuxolimab. The clonotype originates from an adult with an advanced solid tumor such as melanoma, head and neck, liver or kidney cancer. The chain combines TRBV5-4 with TRBJ2-2; 7 bases line up with TRBD1. The CDR3 loop reads CASSSRDSFLNTGELFF. CDR3 DNA: TGTGCCAGCAGCTCCCGGGACAGTTTCTTGAACACCGGGGAGCTGTTTTTT. Complete variable domain (other parts from reference TRBV5-4 and TRBJ2-2): ETGVTQSPTHLIKTRGQQVTLRCSSQSGHNTVSWYQQALGQGPQFIFQYYREEENGRGNFPPRFSGLQFPNYSSELNVNALELDDSALYLCASSSRDSFLNTGELFFGEGSRLTVL.